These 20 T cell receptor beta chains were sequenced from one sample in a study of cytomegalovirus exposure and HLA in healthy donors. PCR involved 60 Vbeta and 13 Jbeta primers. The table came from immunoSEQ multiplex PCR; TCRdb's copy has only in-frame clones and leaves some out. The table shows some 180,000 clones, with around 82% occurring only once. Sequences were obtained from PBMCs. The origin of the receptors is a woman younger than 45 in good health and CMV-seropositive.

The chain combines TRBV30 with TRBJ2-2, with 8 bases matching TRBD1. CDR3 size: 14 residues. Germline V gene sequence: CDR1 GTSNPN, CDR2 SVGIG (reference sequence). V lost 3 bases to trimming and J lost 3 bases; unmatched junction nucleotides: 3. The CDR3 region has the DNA TGTGCCTGGAGCAGGGGGCGCGACACCGGGGAGCTGTTTTTT. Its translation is CAWSRGRDTGELFF.

In DNA, the CDR3 is TGTGCCAGCAGCTTAGATAATGGCAGGGAAGGAGAGACCCAGTACTTC. Translation gives CASSLDNGREGETQYF. This rearrangement joins TRBV7-6 to TRBJ2-5; maybe TRBD1 (5 bases). The V end lost 1 base, the J end lost 4 bases, and 16 bases lay between the germline ends. CDR3 length: 16 residues. Per germline, CDR1 SGHVS and CDR2 FNYEAQ.

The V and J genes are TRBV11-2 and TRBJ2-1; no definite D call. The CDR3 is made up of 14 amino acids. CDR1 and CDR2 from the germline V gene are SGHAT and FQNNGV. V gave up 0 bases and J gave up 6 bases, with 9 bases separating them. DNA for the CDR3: TGTGCCAGCAGCTTAGAATATTCGTCCAATGAGCAGTTCTTC. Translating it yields CASSLEYSSNEQFF. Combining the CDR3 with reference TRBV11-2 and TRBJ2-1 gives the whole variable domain EAGVAQSPRYKIIEKRQSVAFWCNPISGHATLYWYQQILGQGPKLLIQFQNNGVVDDSQLPKDRFSAERLKGVDSTLKIQPAKLEDSAVYLCASSLEYSSNEQFFGPGTRLTVL.

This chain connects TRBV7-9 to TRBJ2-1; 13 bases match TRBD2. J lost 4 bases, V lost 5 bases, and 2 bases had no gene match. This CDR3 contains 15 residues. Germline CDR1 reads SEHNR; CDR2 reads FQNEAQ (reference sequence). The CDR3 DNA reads TGTGCCAGCAGCCAGACTAGCGGGGGGTACAATGAGCAGTTCTTC. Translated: CASSQTSGGYNEQFF.

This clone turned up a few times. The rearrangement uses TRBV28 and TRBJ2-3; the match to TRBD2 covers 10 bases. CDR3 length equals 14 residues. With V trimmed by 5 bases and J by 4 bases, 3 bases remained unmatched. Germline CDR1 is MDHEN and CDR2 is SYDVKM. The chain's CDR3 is CASSLAGDPDTQYF. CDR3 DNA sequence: TGTGCCAGCAGTCTAGCGGGAGACCCAGATACGCAGTATTTT. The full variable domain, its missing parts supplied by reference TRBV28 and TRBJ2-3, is DVKVTQSSRYLVKRTGEKVFLECVQDMDHENMFWYRQDPGLGLRLIYFSYDVKMKEKGDIPEGYSVSREKKERFSLILESASTNQTSMYLCASSLAGDPDTQYFGPGTRLTVL.

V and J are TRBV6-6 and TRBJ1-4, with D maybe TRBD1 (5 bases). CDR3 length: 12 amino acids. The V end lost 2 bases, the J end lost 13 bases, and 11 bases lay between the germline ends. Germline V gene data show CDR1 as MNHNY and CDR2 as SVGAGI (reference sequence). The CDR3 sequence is CASSYGTDGLFF. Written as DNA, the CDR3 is TGTGCCAGCAGTTACGGGACTGACGGACTGTTTTTT.

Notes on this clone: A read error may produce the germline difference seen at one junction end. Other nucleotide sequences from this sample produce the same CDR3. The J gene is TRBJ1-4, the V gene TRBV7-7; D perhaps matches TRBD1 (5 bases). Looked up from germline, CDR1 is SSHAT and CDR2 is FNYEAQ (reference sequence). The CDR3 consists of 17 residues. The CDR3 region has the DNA TGTGCTAGCAGCTTAGCCCTGGCGGGGGGAGGGGTGGAAAAACTGTTTTTT. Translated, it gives CASSLALAGGGVEKLFF.

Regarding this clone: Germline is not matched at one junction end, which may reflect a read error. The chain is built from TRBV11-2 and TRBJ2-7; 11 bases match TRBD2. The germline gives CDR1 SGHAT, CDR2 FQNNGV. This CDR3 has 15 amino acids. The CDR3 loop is CASSLGTSGAYEQYF. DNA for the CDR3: TGCGCCAGCAGCTTAGGGACTAGCGGCGCCTACGAGCAGTACTTC.

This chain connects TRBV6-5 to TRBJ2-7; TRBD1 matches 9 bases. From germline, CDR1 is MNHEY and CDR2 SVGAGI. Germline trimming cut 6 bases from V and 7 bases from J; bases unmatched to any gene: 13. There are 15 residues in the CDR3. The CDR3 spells CASRRDRAEFGEQYF. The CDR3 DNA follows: TGTGCCAGCAGACGGGACAGGGCAGAGTTTGGGGAGCAGTACTTC.

The CDR3 DNA follows: TGTGCCAGCAGTGCGCGGGAGGCACCCTACGAGCAGTACTTC. This gives the protein CASSAREAPYEQYF. This chain links TRBV6-6 with TRBJ2-7; 8 bases match TRBD2. This CDR3 comprises 14 residues. V was pared by 5 bases and J by 2 bases, with 5 bases of the junction left unmatched. Germline CDR1 reads MNHNY; CDR2 reads SVGAGI (reference sequence).

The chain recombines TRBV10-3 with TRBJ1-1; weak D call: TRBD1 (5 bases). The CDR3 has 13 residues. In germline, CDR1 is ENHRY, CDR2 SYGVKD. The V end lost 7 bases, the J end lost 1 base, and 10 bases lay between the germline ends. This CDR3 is CAITQTENTEAFF. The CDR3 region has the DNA TGTGCCATCACCCAGACAGAGAACACTGAAGCTTTCTTT.

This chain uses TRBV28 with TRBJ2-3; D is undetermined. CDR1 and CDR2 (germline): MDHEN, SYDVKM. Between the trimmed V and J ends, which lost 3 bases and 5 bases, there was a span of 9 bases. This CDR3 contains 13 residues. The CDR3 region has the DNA TGTGCCAGCAGTTTGTCTGGCCTAGATACGCAGTATTTT. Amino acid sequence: CASSLSGLDTQYF.

Here the CDR3 DNA reads TGTGCCAGCAGCTTAGACACCCTGAGGAACGAGCAGTACTTC. It yields the protein CASSLDTLRNEQYF. The chain links TRBV7-2 to TRBJ2-7; D unclear. The CDR3 totals 14 residues. Germline assignment: CDR1 SGHTA and CDR2 FQGNSA. The germline V and J ends were trimmed by 1 base and 5 bases, with 12 bases remaining between them.

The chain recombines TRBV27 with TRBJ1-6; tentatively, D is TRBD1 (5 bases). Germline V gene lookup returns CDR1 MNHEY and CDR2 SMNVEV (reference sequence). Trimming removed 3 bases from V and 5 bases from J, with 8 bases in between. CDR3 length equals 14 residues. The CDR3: CASSLEGDNSPLHF. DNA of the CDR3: TGTGCCAGCAGTTTGGAAGGGGATAATTCACCCCTCCACTTT.

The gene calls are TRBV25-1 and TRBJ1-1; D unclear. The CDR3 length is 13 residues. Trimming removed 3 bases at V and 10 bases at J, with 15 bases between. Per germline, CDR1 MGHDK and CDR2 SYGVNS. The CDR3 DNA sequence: TGTGCCAGCAGTGACGATCGGCGGGGAACAGCTTTCTTT. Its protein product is CASSDDRRGTAFF.

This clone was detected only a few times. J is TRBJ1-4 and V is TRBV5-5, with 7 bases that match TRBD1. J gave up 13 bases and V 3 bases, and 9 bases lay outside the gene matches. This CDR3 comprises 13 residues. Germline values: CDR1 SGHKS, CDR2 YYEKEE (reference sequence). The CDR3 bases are TGTGCCAGCAGCTCTCGGGGACAGATGAGACTGTTTTTT. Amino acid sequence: CASSSRGQMRLFF. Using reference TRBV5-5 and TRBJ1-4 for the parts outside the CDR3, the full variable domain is DAGVTQSPTHLIKTRGQQVTLRCSPISGHKSVSWYQQVLGQGPQFIFQYYEKEERGRGNFPDRFSARQFPNYSSELNVNALLLGDSALYLCASSSRGQMRLFFGSGTQLSVL.

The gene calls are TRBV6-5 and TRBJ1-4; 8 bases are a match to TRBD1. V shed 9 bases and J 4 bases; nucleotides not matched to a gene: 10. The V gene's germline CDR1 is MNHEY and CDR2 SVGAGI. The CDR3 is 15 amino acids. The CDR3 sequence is CASSGQAFDNEKLFF. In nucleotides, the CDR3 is TGTGCCAGTTCGGGACAGGCTTTCGATAATGAAAAACTGTTTTTT.

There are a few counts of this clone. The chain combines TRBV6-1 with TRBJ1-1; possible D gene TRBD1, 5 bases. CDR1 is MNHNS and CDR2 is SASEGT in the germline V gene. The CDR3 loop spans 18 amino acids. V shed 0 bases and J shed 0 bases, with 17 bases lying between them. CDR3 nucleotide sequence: TGTGCCAGCAGTGAAGCGATTTGGTCAGACAGTATGAACACTGAAGCTTTCTTT. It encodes CASSEAIWSDSMNTEAFF.

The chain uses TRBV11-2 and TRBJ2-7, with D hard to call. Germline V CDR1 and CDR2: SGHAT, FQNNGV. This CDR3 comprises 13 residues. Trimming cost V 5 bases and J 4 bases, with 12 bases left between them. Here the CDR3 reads CASSPRVLYEQYF. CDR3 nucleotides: TGTGCCAGCAGCCCACGGGTGTTATACGAGCAGTACTTC.

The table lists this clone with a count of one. CDR3 nucleotide sequence: TGTGCCTGGAGTGGACAGGGGGCTCGTTATGGCTACACCTTC. Residues: CAWSGQGARYGYTF. The chain carries TRBV30 and TRBJ1-2; 10 nucleotides line up with TRBD1. Germline V gives CDR1 GTSNPN, CDR2 SVGIG (reference sequence). V was clipped by 1 base and J by 5 bases; unmatched bases: 4. The CDR3 extends over 14 amino acids. The full variable domain, completed using reference TRBV30 and TRBJ1-2, is SQTIHQWPATLVQPVGSPLSLECTVEGTSNPNLYWYRQAAGRGLQLLFYSVGIGQISSEVPQNLSASRPQDRQFILSSKKLLLSDSGFYLCAWSGQGARYGYTFGSGTRLTVV.